This T cell receptor (beta chain) was profiled in a study of T-cell reconstitution after alpha-beta-depleted transplantation in children (dated by TCRdb to 2016 to 2017). Regarding the research as a whole: T-cell immune reconstitution after TCRalphabeta/CD19-depleted allogeneic hematopoietic cell transplantation in children was quantitatively tracked in the study by means of TCR repertoire profiling.

For CDR1 and CDR2, the germline V gene lists LGHNA and YSLEER. The cysteine opens and the phenylalanine closes a CDR3 of 13 amino acids. CDR3 DNA only is kept here, 39 bases in frame from base 1. The junction carries 8 bases between V and J, which are trimmed by 4 bases and 7 bases respectively. Receptor libraries were prepared by PCR. TCRdb shows the sequencer as Illumina HiSeq 2500. To normalize quantification of the TCRbeta repertoire, the TCR libraries were built with molecular barcoding that relied on unique molecular identifiers. TCRdb cleaned the public reads at Q25 with fastp, built clones with MiXCR and kept in-frame beta chains. Rows with a matching CDR3 protein are joined into one entry that keeps the most common DNA and genes. The table for this sample lists approximately 400,000 distinct CDR3 sequences; around 9.9% of them were counted only once. 4.5% to 7% of the sample is in the top ten clones.

This clonotype was detected a few times. Its antigen target is currently unknown. Base qualities are not recorded, but no much larger clone differs from it by a single base. The material sequenced was PBMCs from the stem cell graft donor, taken from the stem cell graft. The chain links TRBV4-3 with TRBJ1-6, with the D gene too uncertain to name. The TCR was taken from a human donor who donated a stem cell graft to a child with acute myeloid leukemia. In nucleotide form, the sequence is TGCGCCAGCAGCCTACACAAGAATTCACCCCTCCACTTT. Translation gives CASSLHKNSPLHF.